Presented here are 25 T cell receptor beta chains from one specimen sequenced in a study of blood T cell repertoires in COVID-19. The repertoire was sequenced with immunoSEQ multiplex PCR; TCRdb's copy has only in-frame clones and lacks some. The sample lists some 130,000 clones, over 75% seen once, with 11% in the top ten. Sample: peripheral blood. Receptor source: a man at least 80 years old with acute or convalescent COVID-19.

The V call is TRBV5-1, the J call TRBJ2-7, with a tentative D call TRBD2 (5 bases). Between the trimmed V and J ends, which lost 1 base and 5 bases, there was a span of 13 bases. Germline V gene sequence: CDR1 SGHRS, CDR2 YFSETQ. This CDR3 has 14 residues. CDR3 in DNA: TGCGCCAGCAGCTTGTACACGGCGGGCGACGAGCAGTACTTC. This codes for CASSLYTAGDEQYF.

This clone was found once. The chain employs TRBV4-1 and TRBJ2-7; D is possibly TRBD1 (5 bases). This CDR3 has 12 amino acids. V lost 4 bases to trimming and J lost 7 bases, with 11 bases between them. From germline, CDR1 is MGHRA and CDR2 YSYEKL. CDR3 residues: CASSPGPGEQYF. CDR3 DNA: TGCGCCAGCAGCCCCGGGCCAGGGGAGCAGTACTTC.

About this clone itself: Germline and junction disagree at one end, which may indicate a read error. The chain recombines TRBV3-1 (or the pseudogene TRBV3-2) with TRBJ1-3, with 7 bases aligning to TRBD1. Germline V gene lookup returns CDR1 LGHDT and CDR2 YNNKEL (reference sequence). The CDR3 contains 13 residues. CDR3 DNA sequence: TGTGCCGGCAGCTGGGACAGCAGAAACACCATATATTTT. It is translated as CAGSWDSRNTIYF.

CDR3 nucleotides: TGTGCCACCAGTGAGACAGGGGTCCCCACAGATACGCAGTATTTT. It translates to CATSETGVPTDTQYF. The rearrangement links TRBV24-1 to TRBJ2-3; 8 bases are a match to TRBD1. J was trimmed by 2 bases and V by 4 bases; bases with no gene match: 4. The germline CDR1 and CDR2 sequences are KGHDR and SFDVKD. CDR3 length: 15 amino acids.

The rearrangement links TRBV7-8 to TRBJ1-2, with D perhaps matching TRBD1 (5 bases). Trimming left V 1 base short and J 4 bases short, with 16 bases between. Per germline, CDR1 SGHVS and CDR2 FQNEAQ. There are 16 residues in the CDR3. The CDR3 DNA sequence: TGTGCCAGCAGCTTAGAGGCCCAGGGTGCTTCCTATGGCTACACCTTC. This encodes CASSLEAQGASYGYTF.

The V gene is TRBV6-5, the J gene TRBJ2-1; a weak D match, TRBD1 (6 bases). In germline, CDR1 is MNHEY, CDR2 SVGAGI. This CDR3 spans 14 amino acids. The V end was cut by 6 bases, the J end by 6 bases, with 15 bases between. The chain's CDR3 is CASSKPTGSNEQFF. The CDR3 DNA sequence: TGTGCCAGCAGCAAACCTACAGGGAGCAATGAGCAGTTCTTC.

V is TRBV19 and J is TRBJ2-1; 15 nucleotides line up with TRBD2. V lost 7 bases, J lost 5 bases, and 6 bases stayed unmatched. Germline V CDR1 and CDR2: LNHDA, SQIVND (reference sequence). This CDR3 is 16 amino acids long. The CDR3 DNA is TGTGCCAGTACACTGGGACTAGCGGGAGGCGACAATGAGCAGTTCTTC. Translation gives CASTLGLAGGDNEQFF.

The chain combines TRBV29-1 with TRBJ2-1, with 13 bases lining up with TRBD2. Germline lookup yields CDR1 SQVTM and CDR2 ANQGSEA. Losses at the gene ends were 7 bases for V and 8 bases for J; bases not matched to a gene: 8. The CDR3 is 14 amino acids. CDR3 sequence: CSAWTSGSLDEQFF. CDR3 nucleotides: TGCAGCGCCTGGACTAGCGGGAGCCTCGATGAGCAGTTCTTC.

This clone was detected only a few times. CDR3 DNA: TGCGCCAGCAGCCAAGATCCAAGGAGCCCTTCCTACAATGAGCAGTTCTTC. Translated: CASSQDPRSPSYNEQFF. V and J are TRBV4-3 and TRBJ2-1, with D uncertain. The V end was cut by 0 bases, the J end by 1 base, with 13 bases between. CDR1 and CDR2 from the germline V gene are LGHNA and YSLEER. CDR3 size: 17 residues.

The rearrangement links TRBV7-2 to TRBJ1-2; 7 nucleotides match TRBD1. Per germline, CDR1 SGHTA and CDR2 FQGNSA. This CDR3 is 13 amino acids long. The V and J ends lost 3 bases and 4 bases, in that order; junction bases with no gene match: 2. CDR3 loop: CASSLDRIYGYTF. The CDR3 DNA is TGTGCCAGCAGCTTGGACAGGATCTATGGCTACACCTTC.

The chain links TRBV27 to TRBJ1-4, with TRBD1 as a possible D gene (6 bases). Trimming removed 4 bases at V and 8 bases at J, with 17 bases between. The CDR3 has 15 residues. Germline values: CDR1 MNHEY, CDR2 SMNVEV (reference sequence). The CDR3 loop is CASSSLQGFEEKLFF. The CDR3, as DNA: TGTGCCAGCAGTTCTCTACAGGGTTTTGAGGAAAAACTGTTTTTT. Variable domain in full (rest from reference TRBV27 and TRBJ1-4): EAQVTQNPRYLITVTGKKLTVTCSQNMNHEYMSWYRQDPGLGLRQIYYSMNVEVTDKGDVPEGYKVSRKEKRNFPLILESPSPNQTSLYFCASSSLQGFEEKLFFGSGTQLSVL.

The chain joins TRBV5-4 to TRBJ2-7, with D possibly TRBD2 on 6 matching bases. CDR3 length equals 15 residues. The V end was cut by 4 bases, the J end by 5 bases, with 19 bases between. In germline, CDR1 is SGHNT, CDR2 YYREEE (reference sequence). The CDR3 here is CASSPASGGFDEQYF. The CDR3, as DNA: TGTGCCAGCAGCCCCGCCTCTGGGGGGTTTGACGAGCAGTACTTC.

This rearrangement joins TRBV6-6 to TRBJ2-3; D is possibly TRBD2 (6 bases). This CDR3 is 16 amino acids long. Germline V gene sequence: CDR1 MNHNY, CDR2 SVGAGI (reference sequence). V was trimmed by 5 bases and J by 2 bases, leaving 17 bases between them. The CDR3 region has the DNA TGTGCCAGCAGTCGACTAGGAGGCGGGACCACAGATACGCAGTATTTT. This codes for CASSRLGGGTTDTQYF.

This chain connects TRBV15 to TRBJ1-5, with D unclear. From germline, CDR1 is LNHNV and CDR2 YYDKDF (reference sequence). V lost 3 bases to trimming and J lost 4 bases, with 13 bases between them. The CDR3 has 15 amino acids. The CDR3 nucleotides are TGTGCCACCAGCAGCCAGATAGGAGGGAATCAGCCCCAGCATTTT. Translation gives CATSSQIGGNQPQHF.

This clone was seen a single time. V gene TRBV30 combines with J gene TRBJ1-2, with TRBD1 as a possible D gene (6 bases). Germline V gene data show CDR1 as GTSNPN and CDR2 as SVGIG (reference sequence). Trimming removed 8 bases from V and 6 bases from J, with 10 bases in between. The length of the CDR3 is 10 residues. For the CDR3, the DNA is TGTGCCCAATACAGGGATGGCTACACCTTC. This codes for CAQYRDGYTF.

This rearrangement joins TRBV27 to TRBJ2-1; TRBD2 aligns across 13 bases. Germline CDR1 reads MNHEY; CDR2 reads SMNVEV (reference sequence). The trim removed 5 bases at V and 6 bases at J, leaving 7 bases unmatched. The length of the CDR3 is 16 residues. The CDR3 loop reads CASSPPGLAGANEQFF. The CDR3 DNA is TGTGCCAGCAGTCCCCCAGGACTAGCGGGAGCCAATGAGCAGTTCTTC.

The chain employs TRBV7-2 and TRBJ1-1; TRBD1 matches 8 bases. Germline trimming cut 6 bases from V and 1 base from J; bases unmatched to any gene: 7. Germline V gene lookup returns CDR1 SGHTA and CDR2 FQGNSA. CDR3 length equals 15 residues. The CDR3 coding sequence is TGTGCCAGCAGACCAGGGGGCGCGGGGAACACTGAAGCTTTCTTT. Protein product: CASRPGGAGNTEAFF. Full variable domain (remainder filled in from reference TRBV7-2 and TRBJ1-1): GAGVSQSPSNKVTEKGKDVELRCDPISGHTALYWYRQSLGQGLEFLIYFQGNSAPDKSGLPSDRFSAERTGGSVSTLTIQRTQQEDSAVYLCASRPGGAGNTEAFFGQGTRLTVV.

The count of this clone is one. The J gene is TRBJ1-1, the V gene TRBV11-1, with D tentatively TRBD1 (6 bases). Germline V gene data show CDR1 as SGHAT and CDR2 as FQDESV (reference sequence). This CDR3 region has 16 residues. V shed 0 bases and J shed 0 bases, with 11 bases lying between them. CDR3 in DNA: TGTGCCAGCAGCTTAGCGGACAGACCAGTGAACACTGAAGCTTTCTTT. It encodes CASSLADRPVNTEAFF.

The gene calls are TRBV4-2 and TRBJ1-1, with 7 bases lining up with TRBD1. The V segment lost 7 bases and the J segment 3 bases; nucleotides outside the gene matches: 8. The germline CDR1 and CDR2 sequences are LGHNA and YNFKEQ. CDR3 length: 14 residues. The CDR3 DNA reads as TGTGCCAGCACCGACAGGGATAGGGACACTGAAGCTTTCTTT. It yields the protein CASTDRDRDTEAFF.

The genes are TRBV19 and TRBJ1-5, with 11 nucleotides matching TRBD1. Germline-derived CDR1 and CDR2 are LNHDA and SQIVND (reference sequence). CDR3 size: 19 residues. V was clipped by 5 bases and J by 0 bases; unmatched bases: 12. DNA for the CDR3: TGTGCCAGTAGTGCAGCGGACAGGGGGCTCCTTTATAGCAATCAGCCCCAGCATTTT. Residues: CASSAADRGLLYSNQPQHF.

The V and J genes are TRBV5-1 and TRBJ2-2; 7 bases match TRBD2. The germline V gene has CDR1 SGHRS and CDR2 YFSETQ. The CDR3 has 14 residues. With V trimmed by 1 base and J by 6 bases, 3 bases remained unmatched. As DNA, the CDR3 is TGCGCCAGCAGCTTGCCTAGCGGTCCCGGGGAGCTGTTTTTT. Residues: CASSLPSGPGELFF.

This clone has a single count. The gene calls are TRBV2 and TRBJ1-4; TRBD1 matches 7 bases. Germline V lookup: CDR1 SNHLY, CDR2 FYNNEI. Trimming removed 4 bases from V and 7 bases from J; junction bases left unmatched: 6. The CDR3 runs 14 residues. In DNA form, the CDR3 reads TGTGCCAGCAGTGGAGGGACAGCGGGTGAAAAACTGTTTTTT. It codes for CASSGGTAGEKLFF.

The chain links TRBV7-3 to TRBJ2-5, with a tentative D call TRBD2 (6 bases). V gave up 4 bases and J gave up 2 bases, with 8 bases separating them. The CDR3 totals 13 residues. Germline V lookup: CDR1 SGHTA, CDR2 FQGTGA. The CDR3 loop is CASSSLAQETQYF. The CDR3 DNA reads TGTGCCAGCAGCTCACTAGCTCAAGAGACCCAGTACTTC.

This chain uses TRBV27 with TRBJ2-3; 8 bases are shared with TRBD2. Per the germline V gene, CDR1 is MNHEY and CDR2 is SMNVEV (reference sequence). Trimming cost V 6 bases and J 0 bases; bases outside gene matches: 8. The CDR3 has 16 amino acids. The CDR3 sequence is CASSPTTSGSTDTQYF. In nucleotides, the CDR3 is TGTGCCAGCAGCCCCACTACTAGCGGAAGCACAGATACGCAGTATTTT.

J is TRBJ2-7 and V is TRBV6-5; tentatively, D is TRBD2 (6 bases). The CDR3 has 15 amino acids. The germline V gene has CDR1 MNHEY and CDR2 SVGAGI. Between the trimmed V and J ends, which lost 0 bases and 6 bases, there was a span of 15 bases. CDR3 in amino acids: CASSYSEGSPSEQYF. CDR3 nucleotide sequence: TGTGCCAGCAGTTACTCGGAGGGGTCGCCTAGCGAGCAGTACTTC.